The present T cell receptor (beta chain) was sequenced within a study of CD8+ T cells in alopecia areata. Notes on the study in general: Compared with mice, patients displayed less clear TCR sharing, possibly for HLA-related reasons. There were also resident alphabeta T cells of normal skin sequenced in scalp samples.

Of note for this clone: What it recognizes is unknown.

In alopecia areata patients, both lesional scalp punch biopsies and peripheral blood were collected. Once RNA had been extracted, it was reverse transcribed into cDNA to act as the sequencing template. Generated by immunoSEQ multiplex PCR, the TCRdb table keeps only in-frame clones and is missing some. The sample has 140,000 to 150,000 clones, roughly 50% seen once. CDR1 is SGHRS, CDR2 YFSETQ, per germline. This CDR3 contains 15 residues. V shed 4 bases and J shed 5 bases, with 17 bases lying between them. This chain connects TRBV5-1 to TRBJ2-3, with D perhaps given as TRBD1 or TRBD2 (5 bases each). The specimen sequenced was CD4+ T cells sorted from blood. The receptor comes from a human donor with alopecia areata. CDR3 nucleotides: TGCGCCAGCAGCCCGGGGACGGTCCACGTAGATACGCAGTATTTT. It codes for CASSPGTVHVDTQYF.